This T cell receptor (beta chain) was captured in a study of T cells expressing NK-cell markers. After re-calling the 5' RACE reads, TCRdb lists one entry per CDR3 protein, DNA absent. The listing records some 340,000 distinct CDR3 sequences. Germline lookup yields CDR1 DFQATT and CDR2 SNEGSKA (reference sequence). CDR3 length equals 14 residues. This clonotype was sampled from a man aged 18-70 years in good health. The chain recombines TRBV20-1 with TRBJ1-5; TCRdb designates TRBD1, a call that cannot be tested without DNA. The sequencing sample was made of blood T cells: a sorted CD56 or NKG2C T cell subset, CD4+ or CD8+ T cells, or bulk PBMC T cells (not recorded which). CDR3 loop: CSARVGDINQPQHF.